The present T cell receptor beta chain was sequenced within a study of T cell responses to AZD1222 COVID-19 vaccine. Study-wide findings and caveats: Repertoires in all cases were sampled only once the peak T cell response had passed. Two doses of AZD1222 preceded a rise in Spike-specific TCR breadth and depth. Donors were mostly white British, more females; clonal diversity possibly underestimated. Spike-wide vaccine-associated CD4 TCRs dominated at 160-218 and 743-854.

Using immunoSEQ multiplex PCR, the repertoire was profiled, and TCRdb retains in-frame clones only, with some absent. The sample consists of about 94,000 clones, about 85% of them appearing once. To note about this clone: The antigen remains undetermined.

Germline V gives CDR1 MNHEY, CDR2 SMNVEV (reference sequence). V lost 6 bases and J 2 bases, leaving 23 bases between the germline ends. The CDR3 has 17 amino acids. The chain links TRBV27 to TRBJ2-7; D is unresolved. This clonotype was obtained from an adult who received the AZD1222 COVID-19 vaccine. The sample here was peripheral blood, taken 28 days after the second AZD1222 dose. The DNA of the CDR3 is TGTGCCAGCAGACTTTCATCTATGATGGACGGAGCCTACGAGCAGTACTTC. Amino acids: CASRLSSMMDGAYEQYF.